The 13 T cell receptor beta chains reported below all come from one sample, sequenced in a study of T cells in Graves' hyperthyroidism and ophthalmopathy. Authors of the study amplified TCR beta CDR3 regions from RNA transcripts. HTBI primers were employed in a first-round RT-PCR of the TCR CDR3. TCRdb independently ran MiXCR on the multiplex PCR reads; one entry per CDR3 protein. The sample records 750,000 to 950,000 distinct CDR3 sequences, about 38% being singletons. What was sequenced was blood. The receptors come from a man younger than 30 with Graves' hyperthyroidism.

This rearrangement joins TRBV28 to TRBJ2-5, with 9 bases lining up with TRBD2. Germline V gene sequence: CDR1 MDHEN, CDR2 SYDVKM. There are 15 residues in the CDR3. V gave up 8 bases and J gave up 5 bases; unmatched junction bases: 12. CDR3 in amino acids: CASGLVAGGRETQYF. For the CDR3, the DNA is TGTGCCAGCGGATTGGTGGCGGGAGGGCGGGAGACCCAGTACTTC.

A few counts support this clonotype. This chain uses TRBV20-1 with TRBJ2-7; D gene unclear. Between the trimmed V and J ends, which lost 6 bases and 3 bases, there was a span of 24 bases. Germline V gene sequence: CDR1 DFQATT, CDR2 SNEGSKA (reference sequence). The CDR3 spans 16 residues. The CDR3 region has the DNA TGCAGTGCCCAGCCCGTCAAAGCACTTCTGAACTACGAGCAGTACTTC. Translated, it gives CSAQPVKALLNYEQYF.

This clonotype was found a few times. This chain links TRBV7-8 with TRBJ2-6, with 7 bases aligning to TRBD1. CDR1 and CDR2 (germline): SGHVS, FQNEAQ. This CDR3 comprises 20 residues. The V segment lost 5 bases and the J segment 0 bases; nucleotides outside the gene matches: 16. As DNA, the CDR3 is TGTGCCAGCAGCCCGAGACAGGGTCCGTACGTACCCTCTGGGGCCAACGTCCTGACTTTC. Translating gives CASSPRQGPYVPSGANVLTF.

This clonotype occurred many times. DNA for the CDR3: TGTGCCACCAGCAGGGGGGGCGGGAAAGATTCACCCCTCCACTTT. Its protein is CATSRGGGKDSPLHF. The chain combines TRBV15 with TRBJ1-6; D may be TRBD1 (6 bases). The germline gives CDR1 LNHNV, CDR2 YYDKDF (reference sequence). V lost 3 bases and J 8 bases, leaving 14 bases between the germline ends. This CDR3 has 15 amino acids. The variable domain in full, with the rest retrieved from reference TRBV15 and TRBJ1-6, is DAMVIQNPRYQVTQFGKPVTLSCSQTLNHNVMYWYQQKSSQAPKLLFHYYDKDFNNEADTPDNFQSRRPNTSFCFLDIRSPGLGDTAMYLCATSRGGGKDSPLHFGNGTRLTVT.

In its sample, this clonotype was seen many times. The genes are TRBV29-1 and TRBJ1-1; D not resolved. The CDR3 totals 12 residues. Germline lookup yields CDR1 SQVTM and CDR2 ANQGSEA. V was cut by 1 base and J by 4 bases, with 7 bases left in between. CDR3 in DNA: TGCAGCGTTGAAGTTGTCTTCACTGAAGCTTTCTTT. The encoded protein is CSVEVVFTEAFF.

The rearrangement uses TRBV12-3 or TRBV12-4 and TRBJ1-1; D gene unclear. The CDR3 length is 12 residues. Deletions cut 4 bases from V and 4 bases from J, with 7 bases between. CDR3 loop: CASSWQRTEAFF. CDR3 coding DNA: TGTGCCAGCAGTTGGCAACGCACTGAAGCTTTCTTT.

This clonotype was detected a few times. The CDR3 loop is CSARDRGQGYGYTF. The CDR3 nucleotides are TGCAGTGCTAGAGATAGGGGACAGGGCTATGGCTACACCTTC. J is TRBJ1-2 and V is TRBV20-1, with TRBD1 identical over 9 bases. Germline CDR1 DFQATT, CDR2 SNEGSKA (reference sequence). CDR3 length: 14 residues. Trimming took 0 bases from V and 4 from J; bases not matched to a gene: 3.

This rearrangement joins TRBV29-1 to TRBJ2-7; 8 bases match TRBD2. J lost 3 bases, V lost 8 bases, and 9 bases had no gene match. The germline V gene has CDR1 SQVTM and CDR2 ANQGSEA. The CDR3 has 13 residues. The CDR3 DNA reads TGCAGCCAAGATCAAGGGACTAGCTACGAGCAGTACTTC. This encodes CSQDQGTSYEQYF.

This chain links TRBV7-2 with TRBJ1-5; 9 bases map to TRBD1. The germline V gene has CDR1 SGHTA and CDR2 FQGNSA. With V trimmed by 9 bases and J by 6 bases, 12 bases remained unmatched. The CDR3 runs to 15 residues. DNA for the CDR3: TGTGCCAGTAGTACACAGGGGGCTGGTAGTCAGCCCCAGCATTTT. This codes for CASSTQGAGSQPQHF.

This clonotype was detected only once. V is TRBV7-3 and J is TRBJ1-1; the D gene is possibly TRBD1 (5 bases). Between the trimmed V and J ends, which lost 5 bases and 5 bases, there was a span of 18 bases. This CDR3 is 15 amino acids long. CDR1 and CDR2 (germline): SGHTA, FQGTGA. This chain's CDR3 is CASSPWGGISTEAFF. The CDR3 nucleotides are TGTGCCAGCAGCCCGTGGGGGGGTATCAGTACTGAAGCTTTCTTT.

CDR3 DNA sequence: TGTGCCAGCAGCCAAGAACTAGCGGGGGGGCCAGGGGAGACCCAGTACTTC. It is translated as CASSQELAGGPGETQYF. The chain carries TRBV7-9 and TRBJ2-5; TRBD2 matches 13 bases. The germline CDR1 and CDR2 sequences are SEHNR and FQNEAQ (reference sequence). The CDR3 is 17 residues long. V was pared by 5 bases and J by 5 bases, with 11 bases of the junction left unmatched.

This chain connects TRBV9 to TRBJ1-3, with D uncertain. Germline V gene sequence: CDR1 SGDLS, CDR2 YYNGEE. This CDR3 spans 15 amino acids. V was shortened by 1 base and J by 2 bases, with 10 bases between the two germline ends. The CDR3 DNA is TGTGCCAGCAGCGTAACCTCCTGGGCTGGAAACACCATATATTTT. It yields the protein CASSVTSWAGNTIYF.

The CDR3 DNA reads as TGCAGCTTGGGACAGGGGTTTGAGACCCAGTACTTC. Translated: CSLGQGFETQYF. This chain joins TRBV29-1 and TRBJ2-5; 10 bases are a match to TRBD1. CDR1 is SQVTM, CDR2 ANQGSEA, per germline. Trimming took 8 bases from V and 5 from J; bases not matched to a gene: 5. CDR3 length: 12 amino acids.